Below are 24 T cell receptor beta chains sequenced from a single sample in a study of cytotoxic CD8 clonotypes in ibrutinib-treated CLL. Assay: immunoSEQ multiplex PCR; the TCRdb copy retains only in-frame clones and omits some. The sample records 6,500 to 9,000 clones, 60% to 80% being singletons. Material: PBMCs, obtained before ibrutinib treatment. The receptors were sampled from a human donor with chronic lymphocytic leukemia.

The chain has TRBV6-1 and TRBJ2-7; D gene unclear. The V end lost 4 bases, the J end lost 3 bases, and 7 bases lay between the germline ends. CDR1 MNHNS and CDR2 SASEGT come from the germline V gene. This CDR3 spans 12 amino acids. CDR3 sequence: CASSGLGYEQYF. Written as DNA, the CDR3 is TGTGCCAGCAGTGGTCTAGGCTACGAGCAGTACTTC.

The CDR3 DNA is TGTGCCAGCAGCTTAAACCCTAGCGGGGTGGAAGAGACCCAGTACTTC. This translates into CASSLNPSGVEETQYF. The chain has TRBV13 and TRBJ2-5; TRBD2 matches at 9 bases. The germline gives CDR1 PRHDT, CDR2 FYEKMQ (reference sequence). The junction had 7 bases not matched to a gene; V was cut back by 2 bases and J by 3 bases. The CDR3 covers 16 residues.

This clone was observed a single time. The rearrangement uses TRBV10-2 and TRBJ2-1; no firm D call. V lost 3 bases to trimming and J lost 3 bases, with 6 bases between them. Germline CDR1 WSHSY, CDR2 SAAADI. This CDR3 has 13 residues. The CDR3 coding sequence is TGCGCCAGCAGTGAACTGAACTACAATGAGCAGTTCTTC. This sequence encodes CASSELNYNEQFF.

On this clone: Germline is not matched at one junction end, which may reflect a read error. The same CDR3 can be traced to other DNA sequences in this sample. This sequence joins TRBV29-1 and TRBJ2-2; the D call may be TRBD1 or TRBD2 (5 bases each). This CDR3 comprises 14 residues. CDR1 is SQVTM and CDR2 is ANQGSEA in the germline V gene. The CDR3 is CSVWGPTNTGELFF. The CDR3 DNA is TGCAGCGTGTGGGGACCTACGAACACCGGAGAGCTGTTTTTT.

CDR3 nucleotide sequence: TGTGCCAGCAGCTTACTACCGAGCACCGGGGAGCTGTTTTTT. As protein: CASSLLPSTGELFF. The chain carries TRBV7-3 and TRBJ2-2; D unresolved. The germline CDR1 and CDR2 sequences are SGHTA and FQGTGA. This CDR3 has 14 residues. V lost 2 bases to trimming and J lost 4 bases, with 8 bases between them.

A few counts support this clone. The V gene is TRBV28, the J gene TRBJ2-7; D is perhaps TRBD2 (5 bases). The length of the CDR3 is 13 residues. Between the trimmed V and J ends, which lost 5 bases and 2 bases, there was a span of 10 bases. The germline gives CDR1 MDHEN, CDR2 SYDVKM. CDR3 in DNA: TGTGCCAGCAGTCCGGGGTCCCCCTACGAGCAGTACTTC. Its translation is CASSPGSPYEQYF. Variable domain in full (rest from reference TRBV28 and TRBJ2-7): DVKVTQSSRYLVKRTGEKVFLECVQDMDHENMFWYRQDPGLGLRLIYFSYDVKMKEKGDIPEGYSVSREKKERFSLILESASTNQTSMYLCASSPGSPYEQYFGPGTRLTVT.

The rearrangement joins TRBV28 to TRBJ1-2, with 9 bases lining up with TRBD1. V lost 3 bases and J lost 2; bases outside the gene matches: 10. The CDR3 runs to 17 residues. Germline V CDR1 and CDR2: MDHEN, SYDVKM. The chain's CDR3 is CASSLKPGQGFNYGYTF. The CDR3 DNA reads TGTGCCAGCAGTTTGAAACCGGGACAGGGATTCAACTATGGCTACACCTTC.

The chain couples TRBV27 to TRBJ2-4, with 7 bases fitting TRBD1. Trimming cost V 5 bases and J 6 bases; bases outside gene matches: 7. This CDR3 has 14 residues. Germline assignment: CDR1 MNHEY and CDR2 SMNVEV (reference sequence). CDR3 bases: TGTGCCAGCAGTCTCGACAGGGCGGGAAACATTCAGTACTTC. Residues: CASSLDRAGNIQYF.

This clone was counted only a few times. The chain has TRBV7-8 and TRBJ1-2; D is possibly TRBD1 (5 bases). Germline V gene sequence: CDR1 SGHVS, CDR2 FQNEAQ. CDR3 size: 13 residues. Trimming removed 3 bases from V and 6 bases from J, with 11 bases in between. The CDR3 loop reads CASSFRATHGYTF. DNA of the CDR3: TGTGCCAGCAGCTTCAGGGCAACCCATGGCTACACCTTC. Supplemented by reference TRBV7-8 and TRBJ1-2, the full variable domain reads GAGVSQSPRYKVAKRGQDVALRCDPISGHVSLFWYQQALGQGPEFLTYFQNEAQLDKSGLPSDRFFAERPEGSVSTLKIQRTQQEDSAVYLCASSFRATHGYTFGSGTRLTVV.

The chain links TRBV27 to TRBJ2-7; TRBD1 agrees at 10 bases. V gave up 5 bases and J gave up 3 bases; unmatched junction bases: 7. The CDR3 runs 15 residues. The V gene's germline CDR1 is MNHEY and CDR2 SMNVEV (reference sequence). This CDR3 is CASSIIGTGVYEQYF. The DNA of the CDR3 is TGTGCCAGCAGTATCATCGGGACAGGGGTCTACGAGCAGTACTTC.

J is TRBJ1-2 and V is TRBV5-1; 8 positions match TRBD1. There are 16 residues in the CDR3. Losses at the gene ends were 1 base for V and 6 bases for J; bases not matched to a gene: 11. Germline-derived CDR1 and CDR2 are SGHRS and YFSETQ. This chain's CDR3 is CASSLKRPGQGNGYTF. CDR3 bases: TGCGCCAGCAGCTTGAAAAGGCCCGGACAGGGAAATGGCTACACCTTC.

The V and J genes are TRBV6-1 and TRBJ1-2; 9 positions match TRBD1. The germline V gene has CDR1 MNHNS and CDR2 SASEGT. The CDR3 is 15 residues long. J gave up 7 bases and V 2 bases, and 8 bases lay outside the gene matches. The CDR3 loop reads CASSELGQGNVGYTF. CDR3 coding DNA: TGTGCCAGCAGTGAACTGGGACAGGGAAATGTTGGCTACACCTTC.

This chain connects TRBV2 to TRBJ2-1, with D possibly being TRBD1 (5 bases). CDR1 and CDR2 (germline): SNHLY, FYNNEI. The CDR3 spans 12 residues. CDR3 sequence reads: CLGLGASNEQFF. The CDR3 region has the DNA TGTCTGGGGCTAGGGGCTAGCAATGAGCAGTTCTTC. The variable domain in full, with the rest retrieved from reference TRBV2 and TRBJ2-1, is EPEVTQTPSHQVTQMGQEVILRCVPISNHLYFYWYRQILGQKVEFLVSFYNNEISEKSEIFDDQFSVERPDGSNFTLKIRSTKLEDSAMYFCLGLGASNEQFFGPGTRLTVL.

This clone was seen a single time. V usage is TRBV29-1 and J usage is TRBJ1-4; no clear D. Trimming shortened V by 7 bases and J by 1 base, and 10 bases separated the two germline ends. This CDR3 has 13 residues. The germline CDR1 and CDR2 sequences are SQVTM and ANQGSEA. The CDR3 sequence is CSAMQRTNEKLFF. CDR3 sequence (DNA): TGCAGCGCCATGCAGAGAACTAATGAAAAACTGTTTTTT.

Only one count was recorded for this clone. The chain carries TRBV15 and TRBJ2-6, with 9 bases aligning to TRBD1. This CDR3 comprises 17 residues. With V trimmed by 5 bases and J by 0 bases, 5 bases remained unmatched. The germline V gene encodes CDR1 LNHNV and CDR2 YYDKDF (reference sequence). CDR3 loop: CATSPGQGLSGANVLTF. CDR3 DNA: TGTGCCACCAGCCCGGGACAGGGACTCTCTGGGGCCAACGTCCTGACTTTC.

The chain joins TRBV20-1 to TRBJ2-1; the match to TRBD1 covers 9 bases. The CDR3 length is 10 residues. Germline CDR1 is DFQATT and CDR2 is SNEGSKA (reference sequence). V dropped 5 bases and J dropped 12; count of bases not matched to a gene: 2. CDR3: CSALDRGQFF. The CDR3 nucleotides are TGCAGTGCTCTGGACAGGGGGCAGTTCTTC.

V is TRBV4-1 and J is TRBJ2-3, with 14 bases aligning to TRBD2. Germline V gene lookup returns CDR1 MGHRA and CDR2 YSYEKL. This CDR3 has 18 residues. The V segment lost 0 bases and the J segment 3 bases; nucleotides outside the gene matches: 5. This chain's CDR3 is CASSQDPGLAGGTDTQYF. The CDR3, as DNA: TGCGCCAGCAGCCAAGATCCAGGACTAGCGGGAGGAACAGATACGCAGTATTTT.

The V and J genes are TRBV30 and TRBJ1-2, with no clear D. The CDR3 is 11 residues long. V shed 2 bases and J shed 5 bases, with 6 bases lying between them. Per the germline V gene, CDR1 is GTSNPN and CDR2 is SVGIG (reference sequence). DNA for the CDR3: TGTGCCTGGAGTTTGGTGTATGGCTACACCTTC. This encodes CAWSLVYGYTF.

The chain recombines TRBV15 with TRBJ2-5; 9 nucleotides line up with TRBD2. V lost 3 bases, J lost 5 bases, and 4 bases stayed unmatched. The CDR3 sequence is 14 residues long. CDR1 is LNHNV, CDR2 YYDKDF, per germline (reference sequence). The CDR3 sequence: CATSRGTSWETQYF. In DNA form, the CDR3 reads TGTGCCACCAGCAGGGGGACTAGCTGGGAGACCCAGTACTTC.

This chain links TRBV5-4 with TRBJ2-7, with a tentative D call TRBD2 (6 bases). The CDR3 covers 14 residues. V was cut by 4 bases and J by 7 bases, with 18 bases left in between. Germline V gene sequence: CDR1 SGHNT, CDR2 YYREEE (reference sequence). CDR3 loop: CASSRDSHAREQYF. CDR3 coding DNA: TGTGCCAGCAGCCGGGACTCCCATGCTCGGGAGCAGTACTTC.

Here the CDR3 reads CASSPGTSGHEQFF. CDR3 in DNA: TGCGCCAGCAGCCCGGGGACGTCCGGCCATGAGCAGTTCTTC. The chain employs TRBV5-1 and TRBJ2-1; the D call may be TRBD1 or TRBD2 (5 bases each). Trimming removed 4 bases from V and 8 bases from J, with 16 bases in between. Germline-derived CDR1 and CDR2 are SGHRS and YFSETQ. The CDR3 contains 14 residues.

This chain uses TRBV2 with TRBJ2-6, with 8 nucleotides matching TRBD1. With 8 bases clipped from V and 2 bases from J, the junction kept 11 bases outside the gene matches. This CDR3 comprises 17 residues. Germline CDR1 and CDR2: SNHLY and FYNNEI. The CDR3 protein is CASARTGRAPGANVLTF. In DNA form, the CDR3 reads TGTGCCAGCGCCCGGACAGGGCGAGCCCCTGGGGCCAACGTCCTGACTTTC.

Regarding this clone: Other DNA variants within this sample encode the same CDR3. J is TRBJ1-4 and V is TRBV6-1; D ambiguous. The CDR3 covers 13 residues. Germline V lookup: CDR1 MNHNS, CDR2 SASEGT. Trimming took off 8 bases at V and 3 bases at J, with 10 bases between the two ends. The CDR3 spells CASSRGPNEKLFF. Here the CDR3 DNA reads TGTGCCAGCTCTCGTGGGCCTAATGAAAAACTGTTTTTT.

In this sample, this clone turned up once. The chain links TRBV6-1 to TRBJ2-1, with 9 bases fitting TRBD2. V lost 0 bases to trimming and J lost 9 bases; unmatched junction nucleotides: 6. CDR1 is MNHNS, CDR2 SASEGT, per germline. This CDR3 has 15 amino acids. The CDR3 reads CASSEAAGGPGEQFF. The CDR3 DNA reads TGTGCCAGCAGTGAAGCTGCGGGAGGGCCAGGTGAGCAGTTCTTC.